These T cell receptor beta chains were read from a single sample in a study of metastatic and nonmetastatic thyroid tumors. MiXCR was used by TCRdb to re-call the PCR reads. The sample lists 6,400 or so clones; roughly 32% were seen once. The material sequenced was tumor tissue. The receptors derive from a female donor with papillary thyroid cancer or a benign thyroid nodule (not recorded which). Some clones in this sample may be carry-over from other donors' samples. The CDR3 runs from the conserved cysteine through the conserved F or W. Fields, in order: V gene, J gene, clone size, D gene, CDR3 protein, CDR3 DNA. A D gene is named only where the DNA matches it firmly. Part of the rows lack a size; the others show once, few, many or a class for expanded clones.

TRBV12-1	TRBJ2-1	many	NA	CASSPDCNGEQFF	TGTGCCAGCAGCCCGGACTGCAATGGAGAGCAGTTCTTC
TRBV28	TRBJ2-7	NA	TRBD2	CASSLELAGEDYEQYF	TGTGCCAGCAGTTTAGAGCTAGCGGGGGAAGACTACGAGCAGTACTTC
TRBV6-1	TRBJ2-5	few	NA	CARSESSEREETQYF	TGTGCCAGGAGTGAATCTTCGGAAAGGGAGGAGACCCAGTACTTC
TRBV27	TRBJ1-6	NA	NA	CASSFIGDPLHF	TGTGCCAGCAGTTTTATCGGAGACCCCCTCCACTTT
TRBV27	TRBJ1-6	NA	TRBD1	CASRRPTGVNSPLHF	TGTGCCAGCAGGCGGCCGACAGGGGTGAATTCACCCCTCCACTTT
TRBV11-2	TRBJ2-7	NA	NA	CASSFTDSLGYEQYF	TGTGCCAGCAGCTTTACCGACTCGTTGGGCTACGAGCAGTACTTC
TRBV6-1	TRBJ2-1	few	NA	CASSESSWTFNEQFF	TGTGCCAGCAGTGAATCGTCCTGGACTTTCAATGAGCAGTTCTTC
TRBV5-1	TRBJ1-1	NA	NA	CASSLAGAYTEAFF	TGCGCCAGCAGCTTGGCCGGGGCCTACACTGAAGCTTTCTTT
TRBV19	TRBJ1-2	NA	NA	CASSISVGRYGYTF	TGTGCCAGTAGTATAAGTGTGGGCCGCTATGGCTACACCTTC
TRBV7-3	TRBJ2-3	NA	NA	CASSYSKWGRSTDTQYF	TGTGCCAGCAGTTACTCAAAGTGGGGCAGGAGCACAGATACGCAGTATTTT
TRBV10-2	TRBJ1-1	few	TRBD1	CASSGEGANTEAFF	TGCGCCAGCAGTGGGGAGGGGGCGAACACTGAAGCTTTCTTT
TRBV6-2/TRBV6-3	TRBJ2-1	large	NA	CARQQGYEQFF	TGTGCCAGACAACAGGGTTATGAGCAGTTCTTC
TRBV6-1	TRBJ2-1	few	NA	CASTLGGGAYNEQFF	TGTGCCAGCACCCTAGGGGGGGGCGCTTACAATGAGCAGTTCTTC
TRBV20-1	TRBJ2-1	medium-sized	NA	CSATRQGDDEQFF	TGCAGTGCTACTCGACAAGGGGACGATGAGCAGTTCTTC
TRBV10-3	TRBJ2-2	medium-sized	NA	CAIRQSGGELFF	TGTGCCATCAGACAATCAGGCGGGGAGCTGTTTTTT
TRBV4-1	TRBJ2-7	NA	NA	CASSQVVQSEQYF	TGCGCCAGCAGCCAAGTTGTTCAAAGCGAGCAGTACTTC
TRBV20-1	TRBJ1-3	NA	NA	CSAREFGGDGNTIYF	TGCAGTGCTAGGGAGTTCGGTGGGGACGGAAACACCATATATTTT
TRBV6-1	TRBJ2-4	few	NA	CASSEQGTAKNIQYF	TGTGCCAGCAGTGAACAGGGGACGGCCAAAAACATTCAGTACTTC
TRBV5-1	TRBJ2-2	NA	NA	CASSSHFTGELFF	TGCGCCAGCAGCTCACACTTCACCGGGGAGCTGTTTTTT
TRBV27	TRBJ2-1	NA	TRBD2	CASTRSLAGVNEQFF	TGTGCCAGCACTCGGTCCCTAGCGGGAGTCAATGAGCAGTTCTTC